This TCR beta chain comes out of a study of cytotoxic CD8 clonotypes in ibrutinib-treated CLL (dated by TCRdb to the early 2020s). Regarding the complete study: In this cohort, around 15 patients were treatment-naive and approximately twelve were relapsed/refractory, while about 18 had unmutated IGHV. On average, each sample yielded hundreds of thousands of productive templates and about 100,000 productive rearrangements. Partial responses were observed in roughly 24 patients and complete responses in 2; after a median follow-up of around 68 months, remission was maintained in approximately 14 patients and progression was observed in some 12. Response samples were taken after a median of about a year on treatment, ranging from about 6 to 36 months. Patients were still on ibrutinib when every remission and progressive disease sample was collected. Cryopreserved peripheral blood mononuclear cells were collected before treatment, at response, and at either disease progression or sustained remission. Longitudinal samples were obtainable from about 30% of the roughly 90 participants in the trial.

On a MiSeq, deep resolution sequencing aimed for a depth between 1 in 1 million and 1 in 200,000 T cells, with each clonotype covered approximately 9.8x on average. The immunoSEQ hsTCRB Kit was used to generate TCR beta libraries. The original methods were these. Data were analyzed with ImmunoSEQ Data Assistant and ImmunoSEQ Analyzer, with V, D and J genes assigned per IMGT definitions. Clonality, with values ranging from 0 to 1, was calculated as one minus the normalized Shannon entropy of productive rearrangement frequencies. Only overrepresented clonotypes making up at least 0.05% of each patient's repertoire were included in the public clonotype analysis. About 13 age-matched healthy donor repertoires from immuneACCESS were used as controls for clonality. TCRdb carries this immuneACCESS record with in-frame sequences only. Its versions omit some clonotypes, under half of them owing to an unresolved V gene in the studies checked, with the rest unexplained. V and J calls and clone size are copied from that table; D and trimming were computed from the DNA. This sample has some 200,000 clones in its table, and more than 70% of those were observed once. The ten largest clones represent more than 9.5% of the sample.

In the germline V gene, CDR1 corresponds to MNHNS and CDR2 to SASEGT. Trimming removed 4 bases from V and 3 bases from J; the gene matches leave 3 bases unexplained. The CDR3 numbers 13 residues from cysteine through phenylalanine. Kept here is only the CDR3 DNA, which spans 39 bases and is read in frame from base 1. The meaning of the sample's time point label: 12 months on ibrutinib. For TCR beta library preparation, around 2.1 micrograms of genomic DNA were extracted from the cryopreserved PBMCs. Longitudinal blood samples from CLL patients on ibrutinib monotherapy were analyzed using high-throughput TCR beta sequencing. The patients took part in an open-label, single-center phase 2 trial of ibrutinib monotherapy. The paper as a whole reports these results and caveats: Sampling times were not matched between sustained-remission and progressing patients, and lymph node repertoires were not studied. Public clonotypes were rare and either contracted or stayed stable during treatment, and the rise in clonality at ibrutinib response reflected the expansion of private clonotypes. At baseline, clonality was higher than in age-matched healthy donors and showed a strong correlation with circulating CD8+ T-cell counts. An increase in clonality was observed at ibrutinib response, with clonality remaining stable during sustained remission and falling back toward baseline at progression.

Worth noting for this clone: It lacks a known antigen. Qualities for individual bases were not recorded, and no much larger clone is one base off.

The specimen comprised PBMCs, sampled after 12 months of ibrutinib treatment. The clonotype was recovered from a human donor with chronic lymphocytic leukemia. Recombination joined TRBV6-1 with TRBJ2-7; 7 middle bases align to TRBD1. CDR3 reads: CASSGGQFYEQYF. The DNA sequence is TGTGCCAGCAGTGGGGGACAGTTCTACGAGCAGTACTTC.